This passage covers 26 T cell receptor beta chains from one sample sequenced in a study of T-cell memory formation after mild COVID-19. TCRdb re-derived calls from the 5' RACE reads in MiXCR, one entry per CDR3 protein. In the table there are 250,000 to 350,000 distinct CDR3 sequences, about 16% of which are singletons. The sequenced sample consisted of PBMCs or a T cell subset sorted from them (not recorded which). Receptors were obtained from a man aged 18 to 35 who had mild COVID-19 (a few samples of this study predate the infection). Cell type and time point are not known.

Points on this clonotype: This may be a read error: a much more frequent sequence differs by one nucleotide. The chain carries TRBV6-2 or TRBV6-3 and TRBJ1-5; 8 positions agree with TRBD1. Germline trimming cut 10 bases from V and 7 bases from J; bases unmatched to any gene: 12. Germline values: CDR1 MNHEY, CDR2 SVGEGT. There are 14 residues in the CDR3. In DNA form, the CDR3 reads TGTGCCATCAGCGACAGGGGCAGTAGGCAGCCCCAGCATTTT. It is translated as CAISDRGSRQPQHF.

This rearrangement joins TRBV3-1 to TRBJ1-6; D unclear. The CDR3 loop spans 15 amino acids. Germline-derived CDR1 and CDR2 are LGHDT and YNNKEL (reference sequence). V dropped 1 base and J dropped 0 bases, with 4 bases sitting between them. The CDR3 here is CASSQVSSYNSPLHF. DNA for the CDR3: TGTGCCAGCAGCCAAGTCAGCTCCTATAATTCACCCCTCCACTTT.

This clonotype was counted ten times or more. The genes are TRBV6-5 and TRBJ2-3, with 10 bases fitting TRBD2. V shed 6 bases and J 0 bases; nucleotides not matched to a gene: 15. CDR3 length: 19 residues. Germline lookup yields CDR1 MNHEY and CDR2 SVGAGI. Here the CDR3 reads CASSLFSSGGPSSTDTQYF. In DNA form, the CDR3 reads TGTGCCAGCAGCCTATTTTCTAGCGGGGGACCGTCTAGCACAGATACGCAGTATTTT.

This clonotype was detected only a few times. This rearrangement joins TRBV20-1 to TRBJ2-2, with 7 bases that match TRBD2. The CDR3 contains 16 residues. V shed 5 bases and J 6 bases; nucleotides not matched to a gene: 15. Germline CDR1 and CDR2: DFQATT and SNEGSKA (reference sequence). The CDR3 nucleotides are TGCAGTGCTGCCTCCTCTCGGGGGGTGGAGGCCGGGGAGCTGTTTTTT. Its protein is CSAASSRGVEAGELFF.

The chain combines TRBV20-1 with TRBJ2-1; D is uncertain. Germline CDR1 reads DFQATT; CDR2 reads SNEGSKA (reference sequence). V was clipped by 1 base and J by 2 bases, with 6 bases between them. The CDR3 sequence is 13 residues long. CDR3 in amino acids: CSARGSPYNEQFF. Written as DNA, the CDR3 is TGCAGTGCTAGAGGGTCCCCCTACAATGAGCAGTTCTTC.

Only one count was recorded for this clonotype. V and J are TRBV12-3 or TRBV12-4 and TRBJ2-2; perhaps TRBD1 as D (5 bases). The CDR3 consists of 15 residues. V was shortened by 1 base and J by 6 bases, with 12 bases between the two germline ends. CDR3 amino acids: CASSLVARAAGELFF. CDR3 nucleotide sequence: TGTGCCAGCAGTTTAGTCGCCAGGGCCGCCGGGGAGCTGTTTTTT.

This clonotype came up many times. DNA of the CDR3: TGCGCCAGCAGCTCCAAAATTTCCCCCGGGGAGCTGTTTTTT. It codes for CASSSKISPGELFF. The chain is built from TRBV5-1 and TRBJ2-2; the D is unclear. The germline V gene has CDR1 SGHRS and CDR2 YFSETQ. The CDR3 totals 14 residues. V was pared by 3 bases and J by 6 bases, with 12 bases between.

The chain links TRBV7-2 to TRBJ1-2; 7 bases are shared with TRBD1. Germline loops: CDR1 SGHTA, CDR2 FQGNSA. The CDR3 is 14 amino acids. Unmatched junction bases numbered 7, after V lost 7 bases and J lost 2 bases. Here the CDR3 DNA reads TGTGCCAGCACTCGACAGGGAGGAAACTATGGCTACACCTTC. It specifies CASTRQGGNYGYTF.

This clonotype occurred a few times. The V call is TRBV7-9, the J call TRBJ1-2; 9 nucleotides match TRBD1. Per germline, CDR1 SEHNR and CDR2 FQNEAQ (reference sequence). V was pared by 6 bases and J by 7 bases, with 6 bases of the junction left unmatched. CDR3 size: 13 residues. CDR3 nucleotides: TGTGCCAGCAGACAACAGGGGGCGTTTGGCTACACCTTC. It specifies CASRQQGAFGYTF.

J is TRBJ1-6 and V is TRBV28; D may be TRBD1 (5 bases). The CDR3 runs 15 residues. The germline V and J ends were trimmed by 6 bases and 6 bases, with 15 bases remaining between them. Germline-derived CDR1 and CDR2 are MDHEN and SYDVKM. The CDR3 DNA reads as TGTGCCAGCAGATCACCAGGGAATTCTAATTCACCCCTCCACTTT. Amino acid sequence: CASRSPGNSNSPLHF.

This clonotype was picked up a small number of times. V and J are TRBV6-1 and TRBJ2-7, with 10 bases that match TRBD1. The CDR3 is 15 residues long. CDR1 is MNHNS, CDR2 SASEGT, per germline. V shed 2 bases and J 4 bases; nucleotides not matched to a gene: 5. CDR3 amino acids: CASSELGDRGYEQYV. In DNA, the CDR3 is TGTGCCAGCAGTGAACTGGGGGACAGGGGTTACGAGCAGTACGTC.

This sequence joins TRBV7-2 and TRBJ2-7, with D tentatively TRBD1 or TRBD2 (6 bases each). V lost 5 bases and J lost 0, with 11 bases in between. This CDR3 spans 14 amino acids. Germline V lookup: CDR1 SGHTA, CDR2 FQGNSA. The CDR3 DNA sequence: TGTGCCAGCAGCCAAGGGGGGAGCTCCTACGAGCAGTACGTC. This codes for CASSQGGSSYEQYV.

This clonotype showed up just a few times. The gene calls are TRBV5-6 and TRBJ2-1; no definite D call. The V gene's germline CDR1 is SGHDT and CDR2 YYEEEE. V was cut by 1 base and J by 7 bases, with 9 bases left in between. The length of the CDR3 is 13 residues. The CDR3 nucleotides are TGTGCCAGCAGCTTGCTCTCCGGTAATGAGCAGTTCTTC. Protein: CASSLLSGNEQFF.

In its sample, this clonotype was seen many times. Relative to the germline gene, one junction end is altered; a read error may explain this. V usage is TRBV25-1 and J usage is TRBJ1-4, with D unclear. CDR1 and CDR2 from the germline V gene are MGHDK and SYGVNS. CDR3 size: 14 residues. Written as DNA, the CDR3 is TGTGCCAGCAGTGCGACGAGGACTAGTGAAAAACTGTTTTTT. Translation gives CASSATRTSEKLFF. Using reference TRBV25-1 and TRBJ1-4 for the parts outside the CDR3, the full variable domain is EADIYQTPRYLVIGTGKKITLECSQTMGHDKMYWYQQDPGMELHLIHYSYGVNSTEKGDLSSESTVSRIRTEHFPLTLESARPSHTSQYLCASSATRTSEKLFFGSGTQLSVL.

V is TRBV6-5 and J is TRBJ2-7; the D gene is possibly TRBD1 (8 bases). CDR1 and CDR2 from the germline V gene are MNHEY and SVGAGI. The CDR3 spans 13 residues. Trimming cost V 7 bases and J 3 bases, with 13 bases left between them. CDR3 amino acids: CASTTGGVYEQYF. In DNA form, the CDR3 reads TGTGCCAGCACCACAGGGGGGGTCTACGAGCAGTACTTC.

This rearrangement joins TRBV28 to TRBJ1-5; 7 nucleotides match TRBD1. Germline values: CDR1 MDHEN, CDR2 SYDVKM. The CDR3 has 14 residues. Trimming removed 6 bases from V and 4 bases from J; junction bases left unmatched: 6. In DNA, the CDR3 is TGTGCCAGCAGGGGGGACAGAGGGAATCAGCCCCAGCATTTT. Translating it yields CASRGDRGNQPQHF.

This clonotype has only a few counts. This chain uses TRBV13 with TRBJ2-3; 7 bases match TRBD1. CDR3 length: 16 residues. From germline, CDR1 is PRHDT and CDR2 FYEKMQ (reference sequence). V shed 4 bases, J shed 2 bases, and the junction held 9 bases outside the gene matches. The CDR3 reads CASSSRWDRNTDTQYF. The CDR3, as DNA: TGTGCCAGCAGCTCTCGATGGGACAGAAACACAGATACGCAGTATTTT.

CDR3 in DNA: TGTGCCAGCAGTTATCCAGCGGGGGACCAAGAGACCCAGTACTTC. Translation: CASSYPAGDQETQYF. The chain combines TRBV6-6 with TRBJ2-5; 8 bases are a match to TRBD2. Unmatched junction bases numbered 3, after V lost 3 bases and J lost 0 bases. Germline V lookup: CDR1 MNHNY, CDR2 SVGAGI (reference sequence). This CDR3 is 15 amino acids long.

There are many counts of this clonotype. This chain links TRBV2 with TRBJ2-4; perhaps D is TRBD1 or TRBD2 (6 bases each). CDR1 is SNHLY, CDR2 FYNNEI, per germline. There are 14 residues in the CDR3. The ends were cut back, 6 bases at V and 4 bases at J, with 13 bases in the middle. CDR3 residues: CASSRGGGKNIQYF. The CDR3 nucleotides read TGTGCCAGCAGCCGCGGAGGGGGGAAAAACATTCAGTACTTC.

The chain couples TRBV10-2 to TRBJ2-3, with TRBD2 identical over 10 bases. Germline V gene data show CDR1 as WSHSY and CDR2 as SAAADI. Trimming took 0 bases from V and 4 from J; bases not matched to a gene: 16. This CDR3 spans 20 amino acids. The CDR3 here is CASSESGSGGSLPMADTQYF. CDR3 bases: TGCGCCAGCAGTGAGTCGGGTAGCGGGGGGTCACTCCCCATGGCAGATACGCAGTATTTT.

This clonotype was found a few times. The chain couples TRBV6-2 or TRBV6-3 to TRBJ2-3; 12 bases match TRBD2. CDR3 length equals 15 residues. V trimming: 10 bases; J trimming: 1 base; junction bases outside the gene matches: 6. Germline CDR1 MNHEY, CDR2 SVGEGT. DNA for the CDR3: TGTGCCATCCGCAGACTAGCGGGGGGCACAGATACGCAGTATTTT. It codes for CAIRRLAGGTDTQYF.

This clonotype was seen only a few times. The CDR3: CASGPRGMNTEAFF. The CDR3 DNA reads as TGTGCCTCGGGACCCAGGGGCATGAACACTGAAGCTTTCTTT. This chain joins TRBV6-1 and TRBJ1-1, with TRBD1 as a possible D gene (6 bases). V dropped 11 bases and J dropped 0 bases, with 16 bases sitting between them. The CDR3 spans 14 residues. CDR1 MNHNS and CDR2 SASEGT come from the germline V gene.

The count of this clonotype is one. J is TRBJ2-7 and V is TRBV3-1; 7 nucleotides match TRBD1. The CDR3 runs to 13 residues. CDR1 is LGHDT and CDR2 is YNNKEL in the germline V gene (reference sequence). After removal of 4 bases from V and 4 bases from J, the junction contained 4 bases not matched to a gene. The CDR3 DNA reads TGTGCCAGCAGCCGACAGACAGGGTACGAGCAGTACTTC. Translating it yields CASSRQTGYEQYF.

This clonotype occurred many times. The chain joins TRBV3-1 to TRBJ1-4; 7 bases agree with TRBD1. With V trimmed by 5 bases and J by 8 bases, 8 bases remained unmatched. The CDR3 is 14 amino acids. In germline, CDR1 is LGHDT, CDR2 YNNKEL (reference sequence). CDR3 DNA sequence: TGTGCCAGCAGCTTGACAGGGTACTACGAAAAACTGTTTTTT. Translation: CASSLTGYYEKLFF.

V and J are TRBV4-2 and TRBJ1-5; 11 bases are a match to TRBD1. V gave up 0 bases and J gave up 7 bases; unmatched junction bases: 5. Germline values: CDR1 LGHNA, CDR2 YNFKEQ. This CDR3 spans 16 amino acids. The CDR3 DNA reads TGTGCCAGCAGCCAAGAATCTTGGACAGGGGGCCAGCCCCAGCATTTT. Translated: CASSQESWTGGQPQHF.

The J gene is TRBJ2-1, the V gene TRBV7-3; D perhaps matches TRBD2 (6 bases). The V gene's germline CDR1 is SGHTA and CDR2 FQGTGA. The CDR3 totals 15 residues. V lost 1 base, J lost 2 bases, and 9 bases lay in between. CDR3 loop: CASSLMAGTYNEQFF. CDR3 nucleotides: TGTGCCAGCAGCTTAATGGCGGGGACCTACAATGAGCAGTTCTTC. Using reference TRBV7-3 and TRBJ2-1 for the parts outside the CDR3, the full variable domain is GAGVSQTPSNKVTEKGKYVELRCDPISGHTALYWYRQSLGQGPEFLIYFQGTGAADDSGLPNDRFFAVRPEGSVSTLKIQRTERGDSAVYLCASSLMAGTYNEQFFGPGTRLTVL.